This TCR beta chain was identified in a study of T cell repertoires in cytomegalovirus infection. Background on the study: Public TCR beta signatures indicated both CMV infection and matching HLA type.

Study results and limitations: HLA-C-restricted, CMV-specific TCR beta clonotypes were dominant ex vivo. Cumulative frequency (of public TCR beta family members) identified carriers of CMV plus the relevant HLA.

CDR3 length: 14 residues. The germline gives CDR1 SEHNR, CDR2 FQNEAQ (reference sequence). V was trimmed by 7 bases and J by 4 bases, leaving 16 bases between them. This clonotype was observed many times. The antigen is unknown. TCRdb called the reads again in MiXCR, with one record for every CDR3 protein. In the table there are 480,000 or so distinct CDR3 sequences, 10% to 12% of which are singletons. The sequence came from a human donor in good health (CMV status not recorded). Some clones in this sample may be carry-over from other donors' samples. Sequencing was carried out using PBMCs. The V call is TRBV7-9, the J call TRBJ2-5, with D perhaps TRBD2 (5 bases). DNA of the CDR3: TGTGCCAGCACCCCGTGGGCAGGAGGAGAGACCCAGTACTTC. It specifies CASTPWAGGETQYF.